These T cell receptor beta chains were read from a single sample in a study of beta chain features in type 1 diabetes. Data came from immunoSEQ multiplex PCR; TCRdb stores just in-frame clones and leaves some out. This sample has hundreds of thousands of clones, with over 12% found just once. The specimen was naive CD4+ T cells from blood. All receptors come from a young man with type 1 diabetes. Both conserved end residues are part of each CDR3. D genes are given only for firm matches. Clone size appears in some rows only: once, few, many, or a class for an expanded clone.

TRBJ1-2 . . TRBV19 TGTGCCAGTACCATAGGACTGATGAACTATGGCTACACCTTC CASTIGLMNYGYTF
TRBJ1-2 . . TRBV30 TGTGCCTGGGGGGCCCCAGGCTATGGCTACACCTTC CAWGAPGYGYTF
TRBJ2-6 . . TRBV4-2 TGTGCCAGCAGCCAAAGCTTAAAAGGGACTGTAGGGGCCAACGTCCTGACTTTC CASSQSLKGTVGANVLTF
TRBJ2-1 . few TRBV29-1 TGCAGCGTTCGTGTAGCGACGGGTAACAATGAGCAGTTCTTC CSVRVATGNNEQFF
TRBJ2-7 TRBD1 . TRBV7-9 TGTGCCAGCAGCGCCTCCCCGAACAGGGGCGAGCAGTACTTC CASSASPNRGEQYF
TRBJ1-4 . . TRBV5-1 TGCGCCAGCAGCTTGAAGACAGGCGTAGACGAAAAACTGTTTTTT CASSLKTGVDEKLFF
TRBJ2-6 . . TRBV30 TGTGCCTGGGACATTTCTGGGGCCAACGTCCTGACTTTC CAWDISGANVLTF
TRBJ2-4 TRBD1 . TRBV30 TGTGCCTGGGAGGGACAGGCGGGCATTCAGTACTTC CAWEGQAGIQYF
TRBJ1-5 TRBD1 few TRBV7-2 TGTGCCAGCAGCCTGGACAGGGGGCTTGGCAATCAGCCCCAGCATTTT CASSLDRGLGNQPQHF
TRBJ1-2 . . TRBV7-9 TGTGCCAGCTCGGGCGCAGATGGCTACACCTTC CASSGADGYTF
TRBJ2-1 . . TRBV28 TGTGCCAGCAGACTATATGGACGATGGGGAGCGGATGAGCAGTTCTTC CASRLYGRWGADEQFF
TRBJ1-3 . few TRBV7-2 TGTGCCAGCAGCCCCGCGGGCCCGTCTTTCTCTGGAAACACCATATATTTT CASSPAGPSFSGNTIYF
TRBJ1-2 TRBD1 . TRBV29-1 TGCAGCGTTGAACCACAGGGGACCGGTTATGGCTACACCTTC CSVEPQGTGYGYTF
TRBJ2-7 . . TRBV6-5 TGTGCCAGCAGTTACTCGACCCCAGGGCTAACCTACGAGCAGTACTTC CASSYSTPGLTYEQYF
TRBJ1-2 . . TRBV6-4 TGTGCCAGCAGTGACTCGGACTCTGGCTACACCTTC CASSDSDSGYTF
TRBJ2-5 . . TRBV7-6 TGTGCCAGCAGCCCCTCTCCAGCGGCGTACCAAGAGACCCAGTACTTC CASSPSPAAYQETQYF
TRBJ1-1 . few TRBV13 TGTGCCAGCAGCTTAGTGAGGGGCATGAACACTGAAGCTTTCTTT CASSLVRGMNTEAFF
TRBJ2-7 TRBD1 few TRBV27 TGTGCCAGCAGTCCGACAGGGTCCTACGAGCAGTACTTC CASSPTGSYEQYF
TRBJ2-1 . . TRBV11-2 TGTGCCAGCAGCTTAGGTCCAGGCAGAGCTGCGCAGTTCTTC CASSLGPGRAAQFF
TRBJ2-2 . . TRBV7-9 TGTGCCAGCGAGGTCCTACGCGGGGAGCTGTTTTTT CASEVLRGELFF
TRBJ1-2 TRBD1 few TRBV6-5 TGTGCCAGCAGTGCGAACAGGGGCGGCTACACCTTC CASSANRGGYTF
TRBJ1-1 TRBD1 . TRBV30 TGTGCCTGGAGCGGTACGGGACAGTTTTCCTACGAAGCTTTCTTT CAWSGTGQFSYEAFF
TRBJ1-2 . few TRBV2 TGTGCCAGCAGTGAGGCAGGGTTCAGCTATGGCTACACCTTC CASSEAGFSYGYTF